The clone carrying this TCR beta chain has a single count. Authors' data handling: Researchers report that nucleated cell counts were estimated from reference gene primer amplification. Clones were read by immunoSEQ multiplex PCR, and TCRdb kept only the in-frame ones, dropping some. D and trimming were read from the DNA, whereas the V and J calls and clone size are those reported in that table. The repertoire holds 55,000 to 85,000 clones, with roughly 84% as singletons. This entry comes from a study of blood T cell repertoires in COVID-19. Study overall: Specimens from acute and convalescent COVID-19 originated in the United States, Italy and Spain. The analysed material was cDNA or gDNA that came from T cells, B-cell-depleted T cells, or PBMCs.

V lost 0 bases and J 8 bases, leaving 11 bases between the germline ends. CDR1 SGHDT and CDR2 YYEEEE come from the germline V gene. The CDR3 extends over 14 amino acids. Material for sequencing was peripheral blood. This receptor was obtained from a young woman with acute or convalescent COVID-19. The chain employs TRBV5-6 and TRBJ1-4, with D hard to call. The DNA for the CDR3 is TGTGCCAGCAGCTTGGGGGCCGTGGTAGAAAAACTGTTTTTT. Protein product: CASSLGAVVEKLFF.